This T cell receptor beta chain was recovered during a study of blood T cell repertoires in COVID-19 (TCRdb year 2020). Regarding the complete study: Samples covering the acute and convalescent phases of COVID-19 were provided by collaborators in the United States, Italy and Spain. Deeply sampled blood TCRbeta repertoires from subjects exposed to, actively infected with, or recovered from COVID-19 were included in the dataset. The prospective study material was composed of cDNA or gDNA derived from T cells, B-cell-depleted T cells, or PBMCs. The samples were drawn from two sources: the first 160 participants of the ongoing ImmuneRACE study, and 1,000 to 1,500 subjects contributed by 6 global collaborators. Where available, HLA class I and class II types were obtained from metadata supplied by the sample provider rather than from assay-based typing. The repertoires were released in a freely available public database meant as a resource for research on the immune response to SARS-CoV-2. A de-identified subject ID, COVID-19 status, age in years and sex were almost always included in the sample metadata. What the work shows at the level of the full study, not this receptor alone: The amount of clinical and demographic metadata varied by source and participant and was provided uncurated.

Regarding this clone: Its target antigen remains unknown. Base qualities are not recorded, but no much larger clone differs from it by a single base.

Each collaborating institution followed its own protocols to collect whole blood in K2EDTA tubes. For TCRbeta analysis, collaborators shipped samples as frozen whole blood, isolated PBMCs, or DNA extracted from either of those sample types. The CDR3 goes from the cysteine to the phenylalanine over 13 residues. The entry retains the CDR3 DNA only, 39 bases that are in frame from base 1. V is cut by 7 bases and J by 4 bases, and the space between the germline ends is 14 bases. CDR1 and CDR2, per the germline V gene (reference sequence), are GTSNPN and SVGIG. The immunoSEQ Assay, a bias-controlled multiplex PCR, was used to amplify TCRbeta CDR3 regions from genomic DNA. On the study's bioinformatics: Nucleated cell counts per sample were estimated from amplification of reference gene primers within the assay. To quantify the absolute abundance of each unique TCRbeta CDR3 rearrangement, sequence reads were collapsed and filtered. For each sample, productive Simpson clonality was calculated as the square root of Simpson's diversity index across productive rearrangements. TCRdb limited this immuneACCESS table to in-frame rearrangements with V and J called. A share of clones is missing; checked studies link under half to unresolved V genes, and the rest is unexplained. D and trimming were read from the DNA, whereas the V and J calls and clone size are those reported in that table. Recorded for this sample are under 300,000 clones; around 85% of them occurred a single time. The ten largest clones capture 11% of the sample.

Rearrangement joined TRBV30 to TRBJ1-3; a tentative D call is TRBD1 (6 bases match). The TCR sequence derives from a woman in her 70s with acute or convalescent COVID-19. The sample was peripheral blood. The DNA sequence reads TGTGCCTCATCAGGGGATCTGGGAAACACCATATATTTT. Translated, it gives CASSGDLGNTIYF.